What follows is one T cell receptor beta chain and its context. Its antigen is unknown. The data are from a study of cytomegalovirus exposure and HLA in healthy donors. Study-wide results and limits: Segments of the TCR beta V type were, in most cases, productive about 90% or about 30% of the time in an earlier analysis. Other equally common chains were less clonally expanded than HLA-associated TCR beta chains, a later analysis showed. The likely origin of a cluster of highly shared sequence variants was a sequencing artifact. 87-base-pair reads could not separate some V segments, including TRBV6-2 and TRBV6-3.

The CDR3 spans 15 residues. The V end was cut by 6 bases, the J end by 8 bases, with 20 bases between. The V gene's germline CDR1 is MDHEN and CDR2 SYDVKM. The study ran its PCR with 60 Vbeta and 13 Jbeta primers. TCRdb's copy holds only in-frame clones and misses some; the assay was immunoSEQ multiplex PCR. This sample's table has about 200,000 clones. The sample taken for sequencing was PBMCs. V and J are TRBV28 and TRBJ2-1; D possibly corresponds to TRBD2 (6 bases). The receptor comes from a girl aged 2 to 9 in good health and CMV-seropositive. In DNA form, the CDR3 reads TGTGCCAGCAGCCAGGGACTCGTGGGGTACGATGAGCAGTTCTTC. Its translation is CASSQGLVGYDEQFF.